This TCR beta chain was obtained from a study of STAT5B mutations in CD4+ large granular lymphocyte leukemia. About the research overall: When available, cryopreserved cells underwent CD8+ depletion before CD4+ selection.

Measured with immunoSEQ multiplex PCR; TCRdb has only the in-frame clones, and not every one. The sample includes thousands of clones, roughly 70% of them seen just once. Study-level findings and limits: Main leukemic clonotypes were patient-specific, but roughly 26% appeared at low frequency elsewhere.

Comments on this clone: What it binds is unknown.

Bead-separated CD4+, CD4+CD8+, CD57+ or CD56+ fractions, or PBMC, were used. The source is a woman aged 70 to 79 with CD4+ T-cell large granular lymphocyte leukemia. Sequencing was carried out using PBMCs.

CDR3 region: CASSYSHVQGGEQYF. The CDR3 DNA sequence: TGTGCCAGCAGTTACTCCCACGTACAGGGGGGCGAGCAGTACTTC. The chain links TRBV6-6 to TRBJ2-7; TRBD1 agrees at 8 bases. Germline lookup yields CDR1 MNHNY and CDR2 SVGAGI (reference sequence). With V trimmed by 0 bases and J by 6 bases, 7 bases remained unmatched. The CDR3 sequence is 15 residues long.